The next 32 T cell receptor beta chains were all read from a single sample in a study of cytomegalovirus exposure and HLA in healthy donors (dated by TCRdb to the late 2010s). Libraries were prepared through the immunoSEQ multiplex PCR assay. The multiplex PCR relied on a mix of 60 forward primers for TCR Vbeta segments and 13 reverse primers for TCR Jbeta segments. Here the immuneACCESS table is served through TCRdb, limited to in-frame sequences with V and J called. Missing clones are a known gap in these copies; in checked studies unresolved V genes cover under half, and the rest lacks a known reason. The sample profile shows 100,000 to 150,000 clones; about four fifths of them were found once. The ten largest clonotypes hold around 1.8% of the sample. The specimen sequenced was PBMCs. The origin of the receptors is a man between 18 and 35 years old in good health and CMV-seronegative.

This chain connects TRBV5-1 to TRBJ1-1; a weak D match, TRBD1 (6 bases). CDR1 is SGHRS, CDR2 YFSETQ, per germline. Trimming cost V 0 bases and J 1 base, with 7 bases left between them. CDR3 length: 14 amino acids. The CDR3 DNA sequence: TGCGCCAGCAGCTTGGGGGGGCAGAACACTGAAGCTTTCTTT. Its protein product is CASSLGGQNTEAFF. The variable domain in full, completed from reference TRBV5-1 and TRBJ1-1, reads KAGVTQTPRYLIKTRGQQVTLSCSPISGHRSVSWYQQTPGQGLQFLFEYFSETQRNKGNFPGRFSGRQFSNSRSEMNVSTLELGDSALYLCASSLGGQNTEAFFGQGTRLTVV.

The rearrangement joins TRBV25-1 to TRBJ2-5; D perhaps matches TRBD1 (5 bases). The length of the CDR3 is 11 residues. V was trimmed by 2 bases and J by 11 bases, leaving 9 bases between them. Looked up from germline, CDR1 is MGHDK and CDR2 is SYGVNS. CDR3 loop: CASSEGAKQYF. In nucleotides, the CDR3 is TGTGCCAGCAGTGAAGGGGCGAAGCAGTACTTC.

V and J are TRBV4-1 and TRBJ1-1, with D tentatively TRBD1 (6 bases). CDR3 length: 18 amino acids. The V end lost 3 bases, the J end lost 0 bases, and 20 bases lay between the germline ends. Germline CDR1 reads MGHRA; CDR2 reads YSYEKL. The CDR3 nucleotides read TGCGCCAGCAGCCAGGGCCTCGCGTGGGGGCTCATGAACACTGAAGCTTTCTTT. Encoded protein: CASSQGLAWGLMNTEAFF.

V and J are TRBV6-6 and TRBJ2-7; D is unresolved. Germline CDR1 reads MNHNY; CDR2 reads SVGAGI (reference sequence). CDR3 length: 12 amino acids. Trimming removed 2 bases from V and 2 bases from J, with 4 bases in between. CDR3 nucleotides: TGTGCCAGCAGTTACATAGCCTACGAGCAGTACTTC. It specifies CASSYIAYEQYF.

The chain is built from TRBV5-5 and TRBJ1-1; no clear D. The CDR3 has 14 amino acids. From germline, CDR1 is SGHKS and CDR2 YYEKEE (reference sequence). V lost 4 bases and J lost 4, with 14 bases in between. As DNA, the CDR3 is TGTGCCAGCAGCGGACTACTTCGGGGCACTGAAGCTTTCTTT. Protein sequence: CASSGLLRGTEAFF.

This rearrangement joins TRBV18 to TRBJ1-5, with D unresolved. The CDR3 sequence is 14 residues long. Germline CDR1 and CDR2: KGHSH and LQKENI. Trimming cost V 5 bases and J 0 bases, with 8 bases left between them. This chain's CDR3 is CASSSQVSNQPQHF. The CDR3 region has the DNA TGTGCCAGCTCATCCCAGGTTAGCAATCAGCCCCAGCATTTT. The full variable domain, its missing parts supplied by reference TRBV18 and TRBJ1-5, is NAGVMQNPRHLVRRRGQEARLRCSPMKGHSHVYWYRQLPEEGLKFMVYLQKENIIDESGMPKERFSAEFPKEGPSILRIQQVVRGDSAAYFCASSSQVSNQPQHFGDGTRLSIL.

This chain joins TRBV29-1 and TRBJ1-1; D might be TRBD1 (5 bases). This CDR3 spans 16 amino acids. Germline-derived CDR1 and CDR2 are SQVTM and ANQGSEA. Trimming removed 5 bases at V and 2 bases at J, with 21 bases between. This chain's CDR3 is CSVHKTGGSTNTEAFF. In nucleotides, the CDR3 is TGCAGCGTTCATAAGACGGGGGGTTCCACCAACACTGAAGCTTTCTTT. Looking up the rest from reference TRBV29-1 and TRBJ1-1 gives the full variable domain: SAVISQKPSRDICQRGTSLTIQCQVDSQVTMMFWYRQQPGQSLTLIATANQGSEATYESGFVIDKFPISRPNLTFSTLTVSNMSPEDSSIYLCSVHKTGGSTNTEAFFGQGTRLTVV.

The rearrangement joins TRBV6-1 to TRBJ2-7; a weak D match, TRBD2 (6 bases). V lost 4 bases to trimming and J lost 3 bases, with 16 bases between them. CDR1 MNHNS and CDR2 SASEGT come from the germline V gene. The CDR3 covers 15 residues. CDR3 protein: CASSALQGGSYEQYF. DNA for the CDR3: TGTGCCAGCAGTGCCTTGCAGGGAGGAAGCTACGAGCAGTACTTC.

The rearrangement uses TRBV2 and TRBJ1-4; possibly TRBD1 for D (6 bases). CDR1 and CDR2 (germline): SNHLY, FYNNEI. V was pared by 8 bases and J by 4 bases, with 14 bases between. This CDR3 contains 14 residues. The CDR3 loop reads CASAYRAFNEKLFF. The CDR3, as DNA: TGTGCCAGCGCTTACAGGGCGTTTAATGAAAAACTGTTTTTT.

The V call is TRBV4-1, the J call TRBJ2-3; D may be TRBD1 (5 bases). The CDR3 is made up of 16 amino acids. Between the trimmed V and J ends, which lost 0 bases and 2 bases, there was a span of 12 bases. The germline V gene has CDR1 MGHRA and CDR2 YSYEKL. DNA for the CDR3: TGCGCCAGCAGCCAAGATGGGGCCCGAGTCACAGATACGCAGTATTTT. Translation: CASSQDGARVTDTQYF.

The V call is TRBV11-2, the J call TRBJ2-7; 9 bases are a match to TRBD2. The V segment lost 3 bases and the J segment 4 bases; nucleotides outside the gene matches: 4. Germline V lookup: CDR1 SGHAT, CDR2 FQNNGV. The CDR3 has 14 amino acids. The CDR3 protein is CASSLKRGAYEQYF. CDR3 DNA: TGTGCCAGCAGCTTGAAGCGGGGGGCGTACGAGCAGTACTTC.

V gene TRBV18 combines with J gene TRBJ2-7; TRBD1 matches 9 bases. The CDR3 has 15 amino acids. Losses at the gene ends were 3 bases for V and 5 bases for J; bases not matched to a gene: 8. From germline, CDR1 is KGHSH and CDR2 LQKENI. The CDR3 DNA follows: TGTGCCAGCTCACCTCTGCGGACAGGGGTGAACGAGCAGTACTTC. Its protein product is CASSPLRTGVNEQYF.

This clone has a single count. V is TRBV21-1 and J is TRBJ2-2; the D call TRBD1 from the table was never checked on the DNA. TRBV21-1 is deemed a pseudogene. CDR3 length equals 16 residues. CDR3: CASSKGTTFNTGELFF. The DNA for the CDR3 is TGTGCCAGCAGCAAGGGGACAACCTTTAACACCGGGGAGCTGTTTTTT.

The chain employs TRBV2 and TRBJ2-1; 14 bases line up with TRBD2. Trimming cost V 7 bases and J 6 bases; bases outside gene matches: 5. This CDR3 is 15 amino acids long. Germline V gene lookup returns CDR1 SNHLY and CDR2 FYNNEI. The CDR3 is CASTVTSGGVNEQFF. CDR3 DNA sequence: TGTGCCAGCACCGTGACTAGCGGGGGGGTCAATGAGCAGTTCTTC.

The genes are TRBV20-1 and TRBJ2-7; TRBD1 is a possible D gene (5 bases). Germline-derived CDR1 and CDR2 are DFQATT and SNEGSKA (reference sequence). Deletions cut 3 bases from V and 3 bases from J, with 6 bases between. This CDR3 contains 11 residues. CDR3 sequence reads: CSASRDYEQYF. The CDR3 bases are TGCAGTGCTAGCAGGGACTACGAGCAGTACTTC.

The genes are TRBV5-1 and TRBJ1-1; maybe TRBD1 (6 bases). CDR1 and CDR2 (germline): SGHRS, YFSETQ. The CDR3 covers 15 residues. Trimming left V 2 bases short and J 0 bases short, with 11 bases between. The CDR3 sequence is CASSFDGQLNTEAFF. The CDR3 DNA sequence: TGCGCCAGCAGCTTCGACGGACAGCTGAACACTGAAGCTTTCTTT.

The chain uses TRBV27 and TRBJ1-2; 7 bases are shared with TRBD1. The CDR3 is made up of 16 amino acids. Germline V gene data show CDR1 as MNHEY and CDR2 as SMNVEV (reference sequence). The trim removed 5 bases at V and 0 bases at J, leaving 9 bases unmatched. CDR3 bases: TGTGCCAGCAGTCTTCGGACAGGCACCACTAACTATGGCTACACCTTC. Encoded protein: CASSLRTGTTNYGYTF.

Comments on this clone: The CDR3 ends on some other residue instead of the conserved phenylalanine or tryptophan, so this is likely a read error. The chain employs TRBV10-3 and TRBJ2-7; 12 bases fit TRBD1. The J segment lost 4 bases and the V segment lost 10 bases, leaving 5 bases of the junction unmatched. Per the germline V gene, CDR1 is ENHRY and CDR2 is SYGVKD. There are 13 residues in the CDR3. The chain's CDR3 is CATAGQGAYEQYL. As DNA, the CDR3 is TGTGCCACCGCGGGACAGGGGGCTTACGAGCAGTACCTC.

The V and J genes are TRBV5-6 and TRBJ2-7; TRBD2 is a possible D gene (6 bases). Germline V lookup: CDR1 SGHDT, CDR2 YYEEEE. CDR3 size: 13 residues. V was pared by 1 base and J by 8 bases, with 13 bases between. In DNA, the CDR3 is TGTGCCAGCAGCTTGATCGAGCTAGCGCAGCAGTACTTC. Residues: CASSLIELAQQYF.

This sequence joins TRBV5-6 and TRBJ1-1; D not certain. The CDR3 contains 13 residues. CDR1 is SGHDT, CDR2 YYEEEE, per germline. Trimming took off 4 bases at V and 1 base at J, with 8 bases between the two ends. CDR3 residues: CASSPTGNTEAFF. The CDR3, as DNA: TGTGCCAGCAGCCCTACGGGGAACACTGAAGCTTTCTTT.

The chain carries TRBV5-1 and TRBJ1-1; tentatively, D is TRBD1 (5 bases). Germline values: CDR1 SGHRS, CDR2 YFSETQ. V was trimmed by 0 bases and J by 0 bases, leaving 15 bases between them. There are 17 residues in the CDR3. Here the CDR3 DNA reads TGCGCCAGCAGCTTGGCCAATGGACACATGATGAACACTGAAGCTTTCTTT. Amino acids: CASSLANGHMMNTEAFF.

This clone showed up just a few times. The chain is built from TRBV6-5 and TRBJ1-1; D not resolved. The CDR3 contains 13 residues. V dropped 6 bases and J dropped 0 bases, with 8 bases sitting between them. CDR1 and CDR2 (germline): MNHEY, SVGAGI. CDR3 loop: CASRPYLNTEAFF. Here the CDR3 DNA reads TGTGCCAGCAGACCCTATCTGAACACTGAAGCTTTCTTT.

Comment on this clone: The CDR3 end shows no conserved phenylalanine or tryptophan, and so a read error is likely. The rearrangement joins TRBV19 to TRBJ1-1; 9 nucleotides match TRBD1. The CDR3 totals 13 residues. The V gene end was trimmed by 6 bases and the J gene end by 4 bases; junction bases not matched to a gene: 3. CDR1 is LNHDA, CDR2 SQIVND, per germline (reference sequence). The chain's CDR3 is CASRVGQGTEAFL. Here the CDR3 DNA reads TGTGCCAGTAGAGTGGGACAGGGCACTGAAGCTTTCCTT.

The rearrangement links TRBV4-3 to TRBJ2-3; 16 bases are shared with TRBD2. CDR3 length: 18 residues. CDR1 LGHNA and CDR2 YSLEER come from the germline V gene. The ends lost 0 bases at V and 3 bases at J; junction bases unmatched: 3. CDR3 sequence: CASSQEGLAGGPTDTQYF. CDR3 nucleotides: TGCGCCAGCAGCCAAGAGGGACTAGCGGGGGGGCCGACAGATACGCAGTATTTT.

CDR3 sequence: CASSLATWTDENYGYTF. CDR3 DNA: TGTGCCAGCAGCTTAGCTACATGGACTGACGAAAACTATGGCTACACCTTC. This chain joins TRBV7-9 and TRBJ1-2; D remains ambiguous. Germline CDR1 SEHNR, CDR2 FQNEAQ (reference sequence). Trimming pared 0 bases from V and 2 bases from J, leaving 16 bases between. The CDR3 is 17 residues long. Supplemented by reference TRBV7-9 and TRBJ1-2, the full variable domain reads DTGVSQNPRHKITKRGQNVTFRCDPISEHNRLYWYRQTLGQGPEFLTYFQNEAQLEKSRLLSDRFSAERPKGSFSTLEIQRTEQGDSAMYLCASSLATWTDENYGYTFGSGTRLTVV.

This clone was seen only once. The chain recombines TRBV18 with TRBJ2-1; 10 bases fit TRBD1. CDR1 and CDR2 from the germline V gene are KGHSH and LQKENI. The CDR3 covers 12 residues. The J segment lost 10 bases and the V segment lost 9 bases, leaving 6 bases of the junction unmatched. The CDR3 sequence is CASSGQGEEQFF. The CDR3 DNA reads TGTGCCAGTTCCGGACAGGGGGAAGAGCAGTTCTTC.

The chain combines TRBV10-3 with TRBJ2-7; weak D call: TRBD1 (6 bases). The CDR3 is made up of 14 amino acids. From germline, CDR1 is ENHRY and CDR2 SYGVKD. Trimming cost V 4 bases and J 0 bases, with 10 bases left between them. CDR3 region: CAISAGQRSYEQYF. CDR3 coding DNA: TGTGCCATCAGTGCAGGACAGCGCTCCTACGAGCAGTACTTC.

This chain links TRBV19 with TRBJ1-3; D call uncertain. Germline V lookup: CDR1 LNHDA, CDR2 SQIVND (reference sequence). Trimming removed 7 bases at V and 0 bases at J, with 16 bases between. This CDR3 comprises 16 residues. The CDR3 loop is CASTRWTGSSGNTIYF. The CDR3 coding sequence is TGTGCCAGTACCCGATGGACGGGGAGCTCTGGAAACACCATATATTTT. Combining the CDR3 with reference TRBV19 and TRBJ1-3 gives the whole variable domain DGGITQSPKYLFRKEGQNVTLSCEQNLNHDAMYWYRQDPGQGLRLIYYSQIVNDFQKGDIAEGYSVSREKKESFPLTVTSAQKNPTAFYLCASTRWTGSSGNTIYFGEGSWLTVV.

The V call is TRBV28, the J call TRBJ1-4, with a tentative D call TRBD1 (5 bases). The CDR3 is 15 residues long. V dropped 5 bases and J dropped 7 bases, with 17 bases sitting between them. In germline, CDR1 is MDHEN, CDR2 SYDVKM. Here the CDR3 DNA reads TGTGCCAGCAGTCCAAGCCGCAGGGTAGCTGAAAAACTGTTTTTT. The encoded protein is CASSPSRRVAEKLFF.

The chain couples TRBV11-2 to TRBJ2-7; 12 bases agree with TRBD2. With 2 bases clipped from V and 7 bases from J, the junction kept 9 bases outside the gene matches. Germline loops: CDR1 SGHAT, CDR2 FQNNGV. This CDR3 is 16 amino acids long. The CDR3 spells CASSLRLAGVGREQYF. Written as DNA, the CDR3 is TGTGCCAGCAGCTTAAGACTAGCGGGGGTAGGTAGGGAGCAGTACTTC. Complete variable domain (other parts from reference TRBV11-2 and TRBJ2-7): EAGVAQSPRYKIIEKRQSVAFWCNPISGHATLYWYQQILGQGPKLLIQFQNNGVVDDSQLPKDRFSAERLKGVDSTLKIQPAKLEDSAVYLCASSLRLAGVGREQYFGPGTRLTVT.

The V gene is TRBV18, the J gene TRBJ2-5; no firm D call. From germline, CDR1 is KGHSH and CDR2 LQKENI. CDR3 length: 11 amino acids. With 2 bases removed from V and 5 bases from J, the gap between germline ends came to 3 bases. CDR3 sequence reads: CASSPEETQYF. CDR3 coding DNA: TGTGCCAGCTCACCAGAGGAGACCCAGTACTTC.

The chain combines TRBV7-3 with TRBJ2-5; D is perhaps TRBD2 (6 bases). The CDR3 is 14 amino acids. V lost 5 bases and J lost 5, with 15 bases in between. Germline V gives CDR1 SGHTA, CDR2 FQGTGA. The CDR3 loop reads CASSPPGGTETQYF. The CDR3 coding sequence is TGTGCCAGCAGCCCCCCGGGCGGGACGGAGACCCAGTACTTC.